This T cell receptor beta chain comes out of a study of OX40 agonist ivuxolimab in advanced cancers. Study context: It was ivuxolimab, an agonistic anti-OX40 (CD134) antibody, that patients were treated with.

Points from the study as a whole: Relatively little clonal expansion, among the lowest observed, appeared in partial responders at 0.1-3.0 mg/kg. CD4+ and CD8+ T cells in blood underwent clonal expansion by week 6 at 0.1 to 3.0 mg/kg.

This table comes from immunoSEQ multiplex PCR, and its TCRdb copy is limited to in-frame clones, with some not included. The table has roughly 98,000 clones, 70% to 85% seen once. As to this clone: Its target is not known.

The CDR3 covers 14 residues. The V gene lost 4 bases and the J gene lost 1 base, with 8 bases spanning the gap. CDR1 and CDR2 (germline): SGHDT, YYEEEE. The material sequenced was CD4+ or CD8+ T cells sorted from blood, taken in a trial of the OX40 agonist ivuxolimab. The chain links TRBV5-6 to TRBJ2-2, with D unresolved. This receptor was obtained from an adult with an advanced solid tumor such as melanoma, head and neck, liver or kidney cancer. The CDR3 sequence is CASSLTVNTGELFF. The CDR3 nucleotides read TGTGCCAGCAGCCTAACAGTGAACACCGGGGAGCTGTTTTTT.